This record concerns one TCR beta chain sequence. Its antigen remains unidentified. Going into DNA extraction, samples held roughly 0.85-11 million cryopreserved PBMC. Samples were assayed with immunoSEQ v3.0 at survey level. Measured with immunoSEQ multiplex PCR; TCRdb has only the in-frame clones, and not every one. The repertoire includes roughly 20,000 clones, around 80% of them detected once, and roughly 10% sits in the top ten. The germline V gene has CDR1 SEHNR and CDR2 FQNEAQ (reference sequence). The CDR3 has 16 amino acids. These data are taken from a study of long-term antiretroviral therapy in people with HIV. Whole-study results and caveats: Within the repertoire, clones expanded before ART were dominant at all time points.

The material sequenced was unsorted PBMCs, taken 4.1 years after starting antiretroviral therapy. J is TRBJ2-5 and V is TRBV7-9, with 12 nucleotides matching TRBD2. The DNA end is a closer match to TRBJ2-7, so the J assignment may be wrong. The receptor was isolated from a middle-aged woman with HIV. CDR3 nucleotide sequence: TGTGCCAGCAGCTCCGGACTAGCGGGATCATTCTACGAGCAGTACTTC. Protein sequence: CASSSGLAGSFYEQYF.